This T cell receptor (beta chain) was found in a study of T cell responses to AZD1222 COVID-19 vaccine. Whole-study findings and limits: Baseline seropositives among AZD1222 recipients totaled only six or seven. None of the repertoires were sampled until the peak T cell response had passed.

Turning to this clone: The antigen remains undetermined.

Second-dose groups at about 4 or about 12 weeks were pooled. Measured with immunoSEQ multiplex PCR; TCRdb has only the in-frame clones, and not every one. Among 95,000 to 150,000 clones, 92% were seen once, and the ten largest hold approximately 8%. The source is an adult who received the AZD1222 COVID-19 vaccine. Sample: peripheral blood, taken 28 days after the second AZD1222 dose.

In nucleotides, the CDR3 is TGTGCCAGCAGCTTACTAGGGAGCGGGACAGGGAGCTCCTACAATGAGCAGTTCTTC. Amino acid sequence: CASSLLGSGTGSSYNEQFF. V gene TRBV7-9 combines with J gene TRBJ2-1; the match to TRBD1 covers 9 bases. The germline V gene encodes CDR1 SEHNR and CDR2 FQNEAQ (reference sequence). The ends lost 2 bases at V and 0 bases at J; junction bases unmatched: 11. The CDR3 sequence is 19 residues long.